These T cell receptor beta chains were read from a single sample in a study of blood T cells in healthy people across ages. TCRdb reprocessed the 5' RACE reads with MiXCR, giving one entry per CDR3 protein. The sample gives over 950,000 distinct CDR3 sequences, 45% to 60% of which show up once; roughly 23% is in the top ten. Sequencing used blood. The source of these receptors is a woman aged 60-75 years in good health. CDR3s include the opening cysteine and the closing phenylalanine or tryptophan.

v_call: TRBV15; cdr3_length: 16; j_call: TRBJ1-5; cdr3_aa: CATSTASGYSNQPQHF
v_call: TRBV11-2; cdr3_length: 17; j_call: TRBJ2-3; cdr3_aa: CASKTYVGTAATDTQYF
v_call: TRBV7-2; cdr3_length: 11; j_call: TRBJ1-2; cdr3_aa: CASSPHYGYTF
v_call: TRBV6-2/TRBV6-3; cdr3_length: 14; j_call: TRBJ2-7; cdr3_aa: CASRSSPSTYEQYF
v_call: TRBV4-2; cdr3_length: 13; j_call: TRBJ2-7; cdr3_aa: CASSQVERFEQYF
v_call: TRBV7-2; cdr3_length: 16; j_call: TRBJ2-5; cdr3_aa: CASSLAGLAVGETQYF
v_call: TRBV25-1; cdr3_length: 15; j_call: TRBJ2-1; cdr3_aa: CASSRLETMGNEQFF
v_call: TRBV7-2; cdr3_length: 14; j_call: TRBJ2-1; cdr3_aa: CASNPRGLTDEQFF
v_call: TRBV6-5; cdr3_length: 14; j_call: TRBJ1-5; cdr3_aa: CASSASLRNQPQHF
v_call: TRBV28; cdr3_length: 15; j_call: TRBJ1-2; cdr3_aa: CASSLTFDGRYGYTF
v_call: TRBV2; cdr3_length: 14; j_call: TRBJ1-1; cdr3_aa: CASSAGQGAFEAFF
v_call: TRBV6-5; cdr3_length: 14; j_call: TRBJ2-5; cdr3_aa: CASSRGTDQETQYF
v_call: TRBV4-1; cdr3_length: 15; j_call: TRBJ2-1; cdr3_aa: CASSSRTAVYNEQFF
v_call: TRBV18; cdr3_length: 11; j_call: -; cdr3_aa: CASLGTHEQYF
v_call: TRBV7-2; cdr3_length: 15; j_call: TRBJ2-7; cdr3_aa: CASSSTPGQSYEQYF
v_call: TRBV4-2; cdr3_length: 14; j_call: TRBJ2-5; cdr3_aa: CASSQAAHQETQYF
v_call: TRBV14; cdr3_length: 18; j_call: -; cdr3_aa: CASSQVGTSGSSYNEQYF
v_call: TRBV20-1; cdr3_length: 11; j_call: TRBJ1-2; cdr3_aa: CSATASYGYTF
v_call: TRBV7-9; cdr3_length: 17; j_call: TRBJ2-7; cdr3_aa: CASSPPEWGRAINEQYF
v_call: TRBV7-6; cdr3_length: 15; j_call: TRBJ1-6; cdr3_aa: CASSPAGGSNSPLHF
v_call: TRBV4-3; cdr3_length: 15; j_call: -; cdr3_aa: CASSLPGLFCYEQYF
v_call: TRBV2; cdr3_length: 18; j_call: -; cdr3_aa: CASRNPRGAHRGKETQYF
v_call: TRBV20-1; cdr3_length: 13; j_call: TRBJ2-7; cdr3_aa: CSTGTRSSHEQYF
v_call: TRBV29-1; cdr3_length: 12; j_call: TRBJ2-7; cdr3_aa: CSVVRGRYEQYF
v_call: TRBV5-1; cdr3_length: 14; j_call: -; cdr3_aa: CASSRSVPPDEQYF
v_call: TRBV20-1; cdr3_length: 15; j_call: TRBJ2-7; cdr3_aa: CSAREGRDVSYEQYF
v_call: TRBV12-5; cdr3_length: 15; j_call: TRBJ2-7; cdr3_aa: CASGLVMGQYNEQYF
v_call: TRBV4-2; cdr3_length: 18; j_call: TRBJ2-1; cdr3_aa: CASSRRPGLAGGPGEQFF
v_call: TRBV2; cdr3_length: 15; j_call: TRBJ2-3; cdr3_aa: CASRLPAGRTDTQYF
v_call: TRBV6-2/TRBV6-3; cdr3_length: 13; j_call: TRBJ2-7; cdr3_aa: CASSYSTLGEQYF
v_call: TRBV30; cdr3_length: 13; j_call: TRBJ2-7; cdr3_aa: CAWSRESSYEQYF
v_call: TRBV6-5; cdr3_length: 15; j_call: -; cdr3_aa: CASSLSGESPNEQYF
v_call: TRBV14; cdr3_length: 14; j_call: TRBJ1-4; cdr3_aa: CASSGDPRGEKLFF
v_call: TRBV7-3; cdr3_length: 15; j_call: TRBJ2-3; cdr3_aa: CGSSKSGQSTDTQYF
v_call: TRBV7-8; cdr3_length: 14; j_call: TRBJ2-7; cdr3_aa: CASSAGDRRHEQYF
v_call: TRBV7-2; cdr3_length: 13; j_call: TRBJ2-7; cdr3_aa: CATTGGVNYRQYF
v_call: TRBV3-1; cdr3_length: 14; j_call: TRBJ1-6; cdr3_aa: CASSQGTADSPLHF
v_call: TRBV10-2; cdr3_length: 13; j_call: TRBJ2-1; cdr3_aa: CASTQREHGEQFF
v_call: TRBV11-1; cdr3_length: 14; j_call: TRBJ2-7; cdr3_aa: CASSLRRLNYEQYF
v_call: TRBV7-2; cdr3_length: 16; j_call: -; cdr3_aa: CASSLVRGGGQDIQYF
v_call: TRBV13; cdr3_length: 15; j_call: TRBJ2-7; cdr3_aa: CASSFGGRARYEQYF
v_call: TRBV11-3; cdr3_length: 15; j_call: TRBJ2-7; cdr3_aa: CASSRGQGSSYEQYF
v_call: TRBV9; cdr3_length: 12; j_call: TRBJ2-7; cdr3_aa: CASPEGLNEQYF
v_call: TRBV20-1; cdr3_length: 14; j_call: TRBJ2-7; cdr3_aa: CSARAPQGPYEQYF
v_call: TRBV25-1; cdr3_length: 15; j_call: TRBJ2-5; cdr3_aa: CASSESRGLQETQYF